The rows below give T cell receptor beta chains drawn from one sample of a study of T-cell memory formation after mild COVID-19. TCRdb re-analysed the 5' RACE reads in MiXCR, keeping a single row per CDR3 protein. The sample lists about 340,000 distinct CDR3 sequences; over 20% were seen once. Sequencing was carried out using PBMCs or a T cell subset sorted from them (not recorded which). The receptors here all came from an adult woman who had mild COVID-19 (a few samples of this study predate the infection). Cell type and time point are not known. The CDR3 runs from the conserved cysteine through the conserved F or W. D genes are given only for firm matches. Size is stated for part of the rows, as once, few or many counts, or as a class when the clone is expanded.

TRBJ2-1 | few | TRBV24-1 | . | 15 | TGTGCCACCAGTGTTAACGGGGCCCCATACAATGAGCAGTTCTTC | CATSVNGAPYNEQFF
TRBJ2-1 | many | TRBV20-1 | TRBD2 | 16 | TGCAGTGCTAGAGATTGGCGGGGGGGCTCCTACAATGAGCAGTTCTTC | CSARDWRGGSYNEQFF
TRBJ2-7 | . | TRBV24-1 | TRBD1 | 12 | TGTGCCACCAGCGACAGGGCCTACGAGCAGTACTTC | CATSDRAYEQYF
TRBJ2-1 | . | TRBV19 | TRBD2 | 17 | TGTGCCAGTAGTATTGGGACTAGCGGGGGGATTAGGAATGAGCAGTTCTTC | CASSIGTSGGIRNEQFF
TRBJ1-2 | . | TRBV11-3 | TRBD1 | 17 | TGTGCCAGCAGCCCGAGAGCCGGGACAGGGGGTTTCGATGGCTACACCTTC | CASSPRAGTGGFDGYTF
TRBJ1-2 | . | TRBV29-1 | TRBD1 | 12 | TGCAGCGTCGGCGGGACAGGGGATGGCTACACCTTC | CSVGGTGDGYTF
TRBJ1-2 | . | TRBV6-6 | . | 15 | TGTGCCTGTTCCCCTTACATAGGCAGCACCTATGGCTACACCTTC | CACSPYIGSTYGYTF
TRBJ2-1 | . | TRBV12-3/TRBV12-4 | . | 15 | TGTGCCAGCAGTTTTTCTGGACCCCTCATCAATGAGCAGTTCTTC | CASSFSGPLINEQFF
TRBJ2-2 | many | TRBV6-2/TRBV6-3 | . | 15 | TGTGCCAGCAGTTACGATTCACGGAATACCGGGGAGCTGTTTTTT | CASSYDSRNTGELFF
TRBJ2-3 | . | TRBV12-3/TRBV12-4 | . | 16 | TGTGCCAGCAGTTTGGGTCTGGGGATTGGCACAGATACGCAGTATTTT | CASSLGLGIGTDTQYF
TRBJ2-3 | . | TRBV18 | . | 13 | TGTGCCAGCTCACAAGCCGGAAGTGATACGCAGTATTTT | CASSQAGSDTQYF
TRBJ2-2 | few | TRBV7-9 | TRBD1 | 15 | TGTGCCAGCAGCTTAGGCACCGGGACAGCCGGGGAGCTGTTTTTT | CASSLGTGTAGELFF
TRBJ1-5 | few | TRBV12-3/TRBV12-4 | . | 16 | TGTGCCAGCAGTGTAGGGCCCGTCCATAGCAATCAGCCCCAGCATTTT | CASSVGPVHSNQPQHF
TRBJ2-7 | few | TRBV24-1 | . | 12 | TGTGCCACCATAAAGAGGGTCTACGAGCAGTACTTC | CATIKRVYEQYF
TRBJ1-5 | few | TRBV7-9 | . | 16 | TGTGCCAGCAGCTTAGTCCAGGGTAGGAGCAATCAGCCCCAGCATTTT | CASSLVQGRSNQPQHF
TRBJ2-1 | many | TRBV24-1 | . | 15 | TGTGCCACCAGTGAATACACCGACAGCTACAATGAGCAGTTCTTC | CATSEYTDSYNEQFF
TRBJ1-1 | . | TRBV6-5 | . | 14 | TGTGCCAGCAGTTACGCAGGGTTCGGCACTGAAGCTTTCTTT | CASSYAGFGTEAFF
TRBJ2-7 | once | TRBV4-1 | TRBD1 | 17 | TGCGCCAGCAGCCAAGTTCCCGGGACAGGGTATACGTACGAGCAGTACTTC | CASSQVPGTGYTYEQYF
TRBJ2-2 | . | TRBV5-6 | TRBD1 | 16 | TGTGCCAGCAGCGCTCCCGACAGGGGGGACACCGGGGAGCTGTTTTTT | CASSAPDRGDTGELFF
TRBJ2-3 | . | TRBV12-3/TRBV12-4 | TRBD2 | 16 | TGTGCCAGCAGTCCCCGACTAGCGGGGAACACAGATACGCAGTATTTT | CASSPRLAGNTDTQYF
TRBJ2-1 | many | TRBV20-1 | TRBD2 | 13 | TGCAGTGCATACGGGGGGATCGACATCGAGCAGTTCTTC | CSAYGGIDIEQFF
TRBJ2-1 | . | TRBV9 | TRBD2 | 15 | TGTGCCAGCAGCGCGAGGACTAGCGGGAGCGATGAGCAGTTCTTC | CASSARTSGSDEQFF
TRBJ2-3 | few | TRBV10-3 | . | 13 | TGTGCCATCAGCGGTGTTACCACAGATACGCAGTATTTT | CAISGVTTDTQYF
TRBJ1-1 | . | TRBV7-2 | . | 16 | TGTGCCAGCAGCCCAGTAGGGGGGGGCTGGAACACTGAAGCTTTCTTT | CASSPVGGGWNTEAFF
TRBJ2-3 | . | TRBV5-1 | TRBD2 | 17 | TGCGCCAGCAGCCACGGGACTAGCGGGGGCAAAAGGGATACGCAGTATTTT | CASSHGTSGGKRDTQYF
TRBJ2-1 | . | TRBV7-2 | . | 14 | TGTGCCAGCAGACGGTCTAGCGCATCCAATGAGCAGTTCTTC | CASRRSSASNEQFF
TRBJ2-2 | . | TRBV20-1 | . | 16 | TGCAGTGCTCCCAGTGGGAGGGGGCTATACACCGGGGAGCTGTTTTTT | CSAPSGRGLYTGELFF
TRBJ2-1 | . | TRBV10-3 | TRBD1 | 16 | TGTGCCATCAGGGATCTAGACAGGGCTTTCCACAATGAGCAGTTCTTC | CAIRDLDRAFHNEQFF
TRBJ2-1 | . | TRBV5-1 | TRBD2 | 18 | TGCGCCAGCAGCCGCTACCCCGGGGCTAGCGGGGGAGACAATGAGCAGTTCTTC | CASSRYPGASGGDNEQFF
TRBJ1-2 | . | TRBV20-1 | . | 12 | TGCAGTGCTAGTGGCGGGGGCAATGGCTACACCTTC | CSASGGGNGYTF
TRBJ2-1 | . | TRBV29-1 | . | 12 | TGCAGCGTAGTCGCTAGCTCCCATGAGCAGTTCTTC | CSVVASSHEQFF
TRBJ2-1 | many | TRBV6-4 | TRBD1 | 14 | TGTGCCAGCAGTGACGGACAGGAGTACAATGAGCAGTTCTTC | CASSDGQEYNEQFF
TRBJ2-1 | . | TRBV20-1 | TRBD1 | 14 | TGCAGTGCTAGGGCCCGGGACAGCTACAATGAGCAGTTCTTC | CSARARDSYNEQFF
TRBJ1-1 | . | TRBV12-3/TRBV12-4 | . | 16 | TGTGCCAGCAGTCCAGGCCTCTTTCGGGCGAACGCTGAAGCTTTCTTT | CASSPGLFRANAEAFF
TRBJ2-2 | few | TRBV15 | TRBD1 | 15 | TGTGCCACCAGCAGGGTCAGGGGGCGCCCCGGGGAGCTGTTTTTT | CATSRVRGRPGELFF
TRBJ2-3 | . | TRBV29-1 | . | 17 | TGCAGCGTTTGGGGCGGGTCCGACCAGGGGAGCACAGATACGCAGTATTTT | CSVWGGSDQGSTDTQYF
TRBJ2-1 | few | TRBV30 | TRBD2 | 14 | TGTGCCTGGGCAGCGGGAGTTGGCTACAATGAGCAGTTCTTC | CAWAAGVGYNEQFF
TRBJ2-6 | . | TRBV7-2 | . | 17 | TGTGCCAGCAGCTCCTGGGAGGCAGTGCCTGGGGCCAACGTCCTGACTTTC | CASSSWEAVPGANVLTF
TRBJ2-4 | many | TRBV5-1 | . | 15 | TGCGCCAGCAGCCTAGGGGGGCTAGCCAAAAACATTCAGTACTTC | CASSLGGLAKNIQYF